These 11 T cell receptor beta chains were sequenced from one sample in a study of cytomegalovirus exposure and HLA in healthy donors. The PCR employed 60 Vbeta primers together with 13 Jbeta primers. The table came from immunoSEQ multiplex PCR; TCRdb's copy has only in-frame clones and leaves some out. The sample contains 95,000 to 100,000 clones, approximately 85% of which appear only once. The sample taken for sequencing was PBMCs. Receptor source: a man in his thirties or forties in good health and CMV-seronegative.

This clone was found once. V and J are TRBV7-9 and TRBJ2-7, with D hard to call. The CDR3 sequence is 11 residues long. The V end lost 7 bases, the J end lost 2 bases, and 6 bases lay between the germline ends. CDR1 SEHNR and CDR2 FQNEAQ come from the germline V gene (reference sequence). The CDR3 sequence: CASKQPYEQYF. Written as DNA, the CDR3 is TGTGCCAGCAAACAACCCTACGAGCAGTACTTC.

This sequence joins TRBV5-1 and TRBJ2-3, with D hard to call. This CDR3 has 16 amino acids. The germline CDR1 and CDR2 sequences are SGHRS and YFSETQ. Deletions cut 2 bases from V and 0 bases from J, with 13 bases between. CDR3 residues: CASSLWSSSSTDTQYF. The CDR3 DNA follows: TGCGCCAGCAGCTTATGGTCGAGTTCTAGCACAGATACGCAGTATTTT. Based on the CDR3 plus reference TRBV5-1 and TRBJ2-3, the full variable domain is KAGVTQTPRYLIKTRGQQVTLSCSPISGHRSVSWYQQTPGQGLQFLFEYFSETQRNKGNFPGRFSGRQFSNSRSEMNVSTLELGDSALYLCASSLWSSSSTDTQYFGPGTRLTVL.

The rearrangement joins TRBV19 to TRBJ2-7, with TRBD1 identical over 8 bases. With 9 bases clipped from V and 4 bases from J, the junction kept 8 bases outside the gene matches. The germline CDR1 and CDR2 sequences are LNHDA and SQIVND (reference sequence). This CDR3 has 13 amino acids. Here the CDR3 reads CASDRGQGYEQYF. The DNA of the CDR3 is TGTGCCAGCGACAGAGGACAGGGATACGAGCAGTACTTC.

V usage is TRBV7-9 and J usage is TRBJ1-3; TRBD1 is a possible D gene (6 bases). V was trimmed by 9 bases and J by 2 bases, leaving 23 bases between them. The CDR3 sequence is 17 residues long. Germline V gene lookup returns CDR1 SEHNR and CDR2 FQNEAQ (reference sequence). CDR3 residues: CASRPHPRDTPGNTIYF. The CDR3 DNA follows: TGTGCCAGTAGACCCCACCCCAGGGACACCCCTGGAAACACCATATATTTT.

V usage is TRBV10-3 and J usage is TRBJ2-3; 9 bases line up with TRBD1. There are 14 residues in the CDR3. From germline, CDR1 is ENHRY and CDR2 SYGVKD. V lost 8 bases to trimming and J lost 2 bases; unmatched junction nucleotides: 5. This CDR3 is CAIATGGDTDTQYF. CDR3 DNA sequence: TGTGCCATCGCGACAGGGGGGGACACAGATACGCAGTATTTT.

The chain couples TRBV5-1 to TRBJ2-5, with 8 bases that match TRBD2. This CDR3 has 14 amino acids. The V segment lost 1 base and the J segment 4 bases; nucleotides outside the gene matches: 3. Germline V gene lookup returns CDR1 SGHRS and CDR2 YFSETQ. The CDR3 here is CASSLSSGGETQYF. Here the CDR3 DNA reads TGCGCCAGCAGCTTGAGCAGCGGGGGAGAGACCCAGTACTTC.

This chain uses TRBV28 with TRBJ2-7; D unresolved. Germline V lookup: CDR1 MDHEN, CDR2 SYDVKM. The CDR3 has 14 residues. The germline V and J ends were trimmed by 3 bases and 3 bases, with 12 bases remaining between them. CDR3 nucleotide sequence: TGTGCCAGCAGTTTCCCTGGGCCAGTCTACGAGCAGTACTTC. Translation gives CASSFPGPVYEQYF.

V usage is TRBV5-8 and J usage is TRBJ2-5; no definite D call. Germline-derived CDR1 and CDR2 are SGHTS and YDEGEE. CDR3 length equals 16 residues. V was pared by 1 base and J by 0 bases, with 13 bases between. The CDR3 DNA reads as TGTGCCAGCAGCTTGTATGGGCTTTCGTACCAAGAGACCCAGTACTTC. It is translated as CASSLYGLSYQETQYF.

The chain is built from TRBV7-8 and TRBJ1-5; TRBD1 aligns across 8 bases. The CDR3 has 14 residues. V shed 6 bases and J 3 bases; nucleotides not matched to a gene: 4. Germline CDR1 reads SGHVS; CDR2 reads FQNEAQ. The CDR3, as DNA: TGTGCCAGCAGTGAGACAGGGGCCAATCAGCCCCAGCATTTT. It translates to CASSETGANQPQHF.

This chain uses TRBV30 with TRBJ2-1; no clear D. Per the germline V gene, CDR1 is GTSNPN and CDR2 is SVGIG (reference sequence). CDR3 length: 11 amino acids. V gave up 0 bases and J gave up 10 bases, with 7 bases separating them. The CDR3 is CAWSVTHEQFF. The CDR3 coding sequence is TGTGCCTGGAGTGTAACTCACGAGCAGTTCTTC.

This clone was detected only a few times. The chain is built from TRBV19 and TRBJ1-4; 9 nucleotides match TRBD1. From germline, CDR1 is LNHDA and CDR2 SQIVND (reference sequence). The CDR3 is 14 residues long. V was pared by 6 bases and J by 7 bases, with 6 bases of the junction left unmatched. CDR3 in amino acids: CASRGTGRLEKLFF. In nucleotides, the CDR3 is TGTGCCAGTAGAGGGACAGGGCGGCTTGAAAAACTGTTTTTT.